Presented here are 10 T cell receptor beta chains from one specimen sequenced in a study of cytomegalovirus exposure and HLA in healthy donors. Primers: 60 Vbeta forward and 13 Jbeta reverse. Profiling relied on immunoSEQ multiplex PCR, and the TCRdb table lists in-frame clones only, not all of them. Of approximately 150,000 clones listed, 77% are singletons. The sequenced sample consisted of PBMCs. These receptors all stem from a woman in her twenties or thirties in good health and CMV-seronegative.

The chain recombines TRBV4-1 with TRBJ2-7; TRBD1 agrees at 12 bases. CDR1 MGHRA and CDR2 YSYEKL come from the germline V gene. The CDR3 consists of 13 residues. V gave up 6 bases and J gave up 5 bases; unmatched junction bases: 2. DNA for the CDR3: TGCGCCAGCAGTAGGGACAGGGGGCACGAGCAGTACTTC. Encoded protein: CASSRDRGHEQYF.

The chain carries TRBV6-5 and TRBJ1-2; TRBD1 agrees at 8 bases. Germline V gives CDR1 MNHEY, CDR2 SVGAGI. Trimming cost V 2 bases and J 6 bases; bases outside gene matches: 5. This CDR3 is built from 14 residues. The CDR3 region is CASSYMAGGDGYTF. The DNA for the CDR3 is TGTGCCAGCAGTTACATGGCAGGGGGCGATGGCTACACCTTC.

CDR3 residues: CASSLSGGTGELFF. DNA of the CDR3: TGTGCCAGCAGTTTGTCCGGGGGCACCGGGGAGCTGTTTTTT. V is TRBV28 and J is TRBJ2-2; tentative D call: TRBD2 (6 bases). The CDR3 is made up of 14 amino acids. Trimming took off 3 bases at V and 4 bases at J, with 9 bases between the two ends. CDR1 MDHEN and CDR2 SYDVKM come from the germline V gene.

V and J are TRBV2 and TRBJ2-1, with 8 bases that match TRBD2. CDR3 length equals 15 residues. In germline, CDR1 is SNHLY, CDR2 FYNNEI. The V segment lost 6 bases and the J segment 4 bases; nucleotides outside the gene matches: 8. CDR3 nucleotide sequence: TGTGCCAGCAGGCTGGGACTAGGAGGTTACAATGAGCAGTTCTTC. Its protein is CASRLGLGGYNEQFF. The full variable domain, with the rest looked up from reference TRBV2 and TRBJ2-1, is EPEVTQTPSHQVTQMGQEVILRCVPISNHLYFYWYRQILGQKVEFLVSFYNNEISEKSEIFDDQFSVERPDGSNFTLKIRSTKLEDSAMYFCASRLGLGGYNEQFFGPGTRLTVL.

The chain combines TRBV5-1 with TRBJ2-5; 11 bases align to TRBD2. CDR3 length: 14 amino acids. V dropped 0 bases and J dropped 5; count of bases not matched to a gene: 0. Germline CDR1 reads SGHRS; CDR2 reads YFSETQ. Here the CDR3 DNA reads TGCGCCAGCAGCTTGGCTAGCGGGAGGGAGACCCAGTACTTC. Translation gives CASSLASGRETQYF.

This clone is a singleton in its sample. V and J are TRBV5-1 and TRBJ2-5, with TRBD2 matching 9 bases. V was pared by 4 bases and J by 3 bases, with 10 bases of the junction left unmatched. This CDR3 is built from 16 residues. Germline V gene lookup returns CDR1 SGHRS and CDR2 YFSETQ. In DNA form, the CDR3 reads TGCGCCAGCAGCGTAGTCCCTAGCGGGATAAAAGAGACCCAGTACTTC. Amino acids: CASSVVPSGIKETQYF.

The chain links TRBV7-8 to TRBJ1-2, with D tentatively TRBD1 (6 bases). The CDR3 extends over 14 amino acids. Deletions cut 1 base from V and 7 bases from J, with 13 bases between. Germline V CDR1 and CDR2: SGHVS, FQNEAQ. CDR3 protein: CASSLEGRGAGYTF. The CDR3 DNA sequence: TGTGCCAGCAGCTTAGAAGGCAGGGGAGCTGGCTACACCTTC.

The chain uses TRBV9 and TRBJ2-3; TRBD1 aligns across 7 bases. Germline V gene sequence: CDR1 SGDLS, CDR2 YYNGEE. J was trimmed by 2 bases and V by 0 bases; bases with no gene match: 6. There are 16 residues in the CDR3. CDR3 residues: CASSVDGTAATDTQYF. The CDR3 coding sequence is TGTGCCAGCAGCGTAGATGGGACAGCGGCCACAGATACGCAGTATTTT.

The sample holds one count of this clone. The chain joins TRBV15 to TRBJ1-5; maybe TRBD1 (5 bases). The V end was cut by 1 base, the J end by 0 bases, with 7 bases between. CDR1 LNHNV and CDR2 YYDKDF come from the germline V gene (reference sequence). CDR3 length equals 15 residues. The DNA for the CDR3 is TGTGCCACCAGCAGAGGGCAGGGTAGCAATCAGCCCCAGCATTTT. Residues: CATSRGQGSNQPQHF.

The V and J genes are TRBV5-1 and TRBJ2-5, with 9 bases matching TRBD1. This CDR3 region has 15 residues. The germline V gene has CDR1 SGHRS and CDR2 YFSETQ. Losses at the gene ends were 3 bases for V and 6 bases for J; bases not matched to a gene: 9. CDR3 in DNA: TGCGCCAGCAGCTCAAGACAGGGGGGGGCGCAGACCCAGTACTTC. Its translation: CASSSRQGGAQTQYF.